Listed here are 13 T cell receptor beta chains from one sample, sequenced in a study of beta chain features in type 1 diabetes. Study conclusions and caveats: For Type 1 diabetes patients, all four CD4+ subsets carried TCRB CDR3s that were moderately but significantly shorter.

Sequencing targeted expressed TCRB transcripts, as all isolated RNA had been reverse transcribed. This table comes from immunoSEQ multiplex PCR, and its TCRdb copy is limited to in-frame clones, with some not included. Of some 290,000 clones in the sample, roughly a quarter are singletons; the top ten hold around 0.011%. Antigen specificity for these receptors is unknown. Sequenced input: naive CD4+ T cells from blood. The receptor source for this set is a woman aged 30 to 39 with type 1 diabetes.

This clone has more than one count but fewer than ten. The chain combines TRBV4-1 with TRBJ2-1; TRBD2 matches at 11 bases. Germline CDR1 is MGHRA and CDR2 is YSYEKL. With V trimmed by 1 base and J by 7 bases, 12 bases remained unmatched. This CDR3 has 18 residues. CDR3 in amino acids: CASSQGSPGGTSGNEQFF. CDR3 DNA sequence: TGCGCCAGCAGCCAAGGGTCGCCCGGCGGGACTAGCGGTAATGAGCAGTTCTTC.

This chain uses TRBV5-1 with TRBJ2-5; TRBD2 aligns across 7 bases. The CDR3 covers 15 residues. With 4 bases clipped from V and 4 bases from J, the junction kept 10 bases outside the gene matches. CDR1 and CDR2 (germline): SGHRS, YFSETQ. This chain's CDR3 is CASSPDGGRGETQYF. The CDR3 DNA sequence: TGCGCCAGCAGCCCTGATGGCGGGAGAGGAGAGACCCAGTACTTC.

This chain connects TRBV15 to TRBJ2-1; TRBD2 is a possible D gene (5 bases). Germline assignment: CDR1 LNHNV and CDR2 YYDKDF (reference sequence). There are 16 residues in the CDR3. Trimming shortened V by 0 bases and J by 7 bases, and 16 bases separated the two germline ends. The CDR3 spells CATSRDRPLARNEQFF. The CDR3 nucleotides are TGTGCCACCAGCAGAGATCGGCCCCTAGCTAGGAATGAGCAGTTCTTC.

The chain combines TRBV7-9 with TRBJ2-7; D call uncertain. Germline V gene sequence: CDR1 SEHNR, CDR2 FQNEAQ (reference sequence). V was pared by 5 bases and J by 6 bases, with 23 bases between. The CDR3 is 16 amino acids. In nucleotides, the CDR3 is TGTGCCAGCAGCGCCCGATGGAATTCCACAGTGGGCGAGCAGTACTTC. It specifies CASSARWNSTVGEQYF. Supplemented by reference TRBV7-9 and TRBJ2-7, the full variable domain reads DTGVSQNPRHKITKRGQNVTFRCDPISEHNRLYWYRQTLGQGPEFLTYFQNEAQLEKSRLLSDRFSAERPKGSFSTLEIQRTEQGDSAMYLCASSARWNSTVGEQYFGPGTRLTVT.

This clone was detected a few times. The chain uses TRBV30 and TRBJ2-7; 12 positions agree with TRBD1. Germline V gene sequence: CDR1 GTSNPN, CDR2 SVGIG (reference sequence). The CDR3 totals 15 residues. The ends lost 1 base at V and 7 bases at J; junction bases unmatched: 8. This CDR3 is CAWSGRDRGRLEQYF. Here the CDR3 DNA reads TGTGCCTGGAGTGGGAGGGACAGGGGGCGGTTGGAGCAGTACTTC.

This clone has more than one count but fewer than ten. V and J are TRBV4-1 and TRBJ2-7, with a weak D call TRBD2 (6 bases). Trimming removed 3 bases at V and 1 base at J, with 16 bases between. There are 16 residues in the CDR3. In germline, CDR1 is MGHRA, CDR2 YSYEKL. The CDR3 protein is CASSQTGRIRSYEQYF. CDR3 nucleotides: TGCGCCAGCAGCCAGACGGGGAGGATCAGGTCCTACGAGCAGTACTTC.

The CDR3 sequence: CASSRGGNEKLFF. DNA of the CDR3: TGTGCCAGCAGCCGAGGCGGTAATGAAAAACTGTTTTTT. The V call is TRBV7-9, the J call TRBJ1-4; D ambiguous. Germline-derived CDR1 and CDR2 are SEHNR and FQNEAQ (reference sequence). This CDR3 has 13 residues. V gave up 5 bases and J gave up 4 bases, with 8 bases separating them.

This clone came up a few times. This chain links TRBV28 with TRBJ2-7, with D perhaps matching TRBD1 (5 bases). V lost 3 bases to trimming and J lost 6 bases, with 6 bases between them. Germline V gives CDR1 MDHEN, CDR2 SYDVKM. This CDR3 is 11 amino acids long. In nucleotides, the CDR3 is TGTGCCAGCAGTTTGCAGGGCGAGCAGTACTTC. Protein product: CASSLQGEQYF.

The chain uses TRBV28 and TRBJ1-2; 9 bases are shared with TRBD1. With 5 bases clipped from V and 5 bases from J, the junction kept 9 bases outside the gene matches. The CDR3 has 15 residues. Germline values: CDR1 MDHEN, CDR2 SYDVKM. DNA for the CDR3: TGTGCCAGCAGTCCGCGGACAGGGGCGGCTTATGGCTACACCTTC. It codes for CASSPRTGAAYGYTF.

The chain carries TRBV5-4 and TRBJ2-7; D unclear. Trimming removed 2 bases from V and 2 bases from J, with 8 bases in between. Germline V CDR1 and CDR2: SGHNT, YYREEE (reference sequence). CDR3 length equals 13 residues. CDR3 nucleotide sequence: TGTGCCAGCAGCTTCGGTCTTACCTACGAGCAGTACTTC. Amino acids: CASSFGLTYEQYF.

In this sample, this clone turned up a few times. The chain is built from TRBV5-1 and TRBJ1-2; no clear D. Germline lookup yields CDR1 SGHRS and CDR2 YFSETQ. Trimming left V 7 bases short and J 6 bases short, with 13 bases between. The CDR3 has 12 amino acids. The CDR3 region is CASRQASDGYTF. CDR3 nucleotides: TGCGCCAGCCGGCAGGCGTCTGATGGCTACACCTTC.

This sequence joins TRBV30 and TRBJ1-5, with TRBD1 as a possible D gene (5 bases). Germline V CDR1 and CDR2: GTSNPN, SVGIG (reference sequence). CDR3 length: 13 amino acids. V shed 5 bases and J shed 5 bases, with 13 bases lying between them. CDR3 amino acids: CAWASRADQPQHF. The CDR3 bases are TGTGCCTGGGCGAGCAGGGCGGATCAGCCCCAGCATTTT.

This clone was observed a handful of times. The CDR3 reads CASSPGAGKNEQYF. In nucleotides, the CDR3 is TGTGCCAGCAGCCCAGGAGCAGGGAAAAACGAGCAGTACTTC. The chain couples TRBV11-2 to TRBJ2-7, with D perhaps matching TRBD1 (5 bases). This CDR3 is 14 amino acids long. Trimming took 5 bases from V and 5 from J, leaving 16 bases between them. The germline gives CDR1 SGHAT, CDR2 FQNNGV.